This T cell receptor (beta chain) stems from a study of early T cells in non-severe SARS-CoV-2 infection. This CDR3 region has 17 residues. Germline lookup yields CDR1 MNHEY and CDR2 SVGAGI. The germline V and J ends were trimmed by 2 bases and 5 bases, with 21 bases remaining between them. MiXCR was run by TCRdb on the 5' RACE reads, yielding one entry per CDR3 protein. The data hold about 70,000 distinct CDR3 sequences, with more than 4% observed a single time. The receptor was isolated from an adult who was a healthcare worker with PCR-confirmed SARS-CoV-2 infection or an uninfected control (not recorded which). This specimen consisted of whole blood, obtained at baseline. The rearrangement uses TRBV6-5 and TRBJ2-5, with D maybe TRBD2 (5 bases). This chain's CDR3 is CASSYLSPPGLRETQYF. The CDR3 coding sequence is TGTGCCAGCAGTTACCTTTCCCCCCCGGGGTTACGGGAGACCCAGTACTTC.